This TCR beta chain was documented in a study of identical twins. A universal primer site came from template switching; cDNA carried unique molecular identifiers. Via MiXCR, TCRdb re-called the 5' RACE reads, giving one row per CDR3 protein. This table has about 220,000 distinct CDR3 sequences, 5% to 7% appearing once. Study-wide points: Models came in too low on out-of-frame TCR alpha sharing in monozygotic twins.

The V and J ends lost 1 base and 5 bases respectively, with 11 bases between them. Germline V gene sequence: CDR1 SEHNR, CDR2 FQNEAQ (reference sequence). The CDR3 is 14 residues long. There are a few counts of this clonotype. Its antigen is undetermined. These data were also reused for a study on T cells expressing NK-cell markers. This second study says: Over 5 donors had dominant NKG2C+ clonotypes that comprised about 1.0-8% of their CD8+ T cells. In several donors, dominant clonotypes made up about 25-60.1% of CD3+CD56-NKG2C+ cells.

The receptor comes from a woman aged 18-30 years in good health. The sequencing sample was made of CD8+ T cells sorted from blood. The chain couples TRBV7-9 to TRBJ1-1; D gene unclear. The CDR3 region is CASSLEGQRTEAFF. The CDR3 DNA reads as TGTGCCAGCAGCTTAGAAGGTCAAAGGACTGAAGCTTTCTTT.